The next 29 T cell receptor beta chains were all read from a single sample in a study of blood T cell repertoires in COVID-19. Produced via immunoSEQ multiplex PCR; TCRdb's table is partial and in-frame only. The data hold about 170,000 clones, with roughly four fifths observed a single time. Sequencing was performed on peripheral blood. These receptors all stem from a human donor with acute or convalescent COVID-19. The donor label of this sample is uncertain.

The chain uses TRBV19 and TRBJ1-1, with D perhaps TRBD1 (5 bases). CDR1 is LNHDA, CDR2 SQIVND, per germline (reference sequence). V was clipped by 3 bases and J by 4 bases, with 12 bases between them. The CDR3 spans 14 residues. Written as DNA, the CDR3 is TGTGCCAGTAGTATGCAGGGAAGAGGCACTGAAGCTTTCTTT. It yields the protein CASSMQGRGTEAFF.

This chain's CDR3 is CASSSNPRERLADTQYF. CDR3 sequence (DNA): TGTGCCAGCAGCTCTAACCCGCGGGAGAGGCTGGCAGATACGCAGTATTTT. V gene TRBV7-3 combines with J gene TRBJ2-3; 7 nucleotides match TRBD2. Germline lookup yields CDR1 SGHTA and CDR2 FQGTGA. The CDR3 has 17 amino acids. V lost 4 bases to trimming and J lost 4 bases; unmatched junction nucleotides: 14.

This clone was recorded a few times. CDR3 sequence: CASSLVRTVSGEQYF. The DNA of the CDR3 is TGTGCCAGCAGCTTGGTACGGACAGTGAGTGGCGAGCAGTACTTC. V usage is TRBV5-4 and J usage is TRBJ2-7; a possible D gene is TRBD1 (6 bases). Trimming took 0 bases from V and 6 from J, leaving 16 bases between them. The germline V gene has CDR1 SGHNT and CDR2 YYREEE (reference sequence). The CDR3 runs to 15 residues.

The J gene is TRBJ1-4, the V gene TRBV7-2; D is uncertain. The CDR3 sequence is 15 residues long. Germline CDR1 and CDR2: SGHTA and FQGNSA. Trimming took 1 base from V and 0 from J, leaving 6 bases between them. CDR3 residues: CASSLVSATNEKLFF. The CDR3 DNA reads as TGTGCCAGCAGCTTAGTCTCGGCAACTAATGAAAAACTGTTTTTT.

The gene calls are TRBV4-1 and TRBJ1-1, with TRBD1 identical over 9 bases. Germline CDR1 is MGHRA and CDR2 is YSYEKL. CDR3 length: 17 residues. The V segment lost 0 bases and the J segment 6 bases; nucleotides outside the gene matches: 11. This CDR3 reads CASSQDYGTGLGSEAFF. CDR3 in DNA: TGCGCCAGCAGCCAAGATTATGGGACAGGGCTTGGGTCTGAAGCTTTCTTT.

This clone has only one observation. This chain links TRBV3-1 (or the pseudogene TRBV3-2) with TRBJ1-4, with D perhaps matching TRBD1 (6 bases). CDR1 is LGHDT and CDR2 is YNNKEL in the germline V gene (reference sequence). This CDR3 contains 13 residues. V lost 8 bases to trimming and J lost 7 bases, with 14 bases between them. The CDR3 loop reads CASREQGGEKLFF. The CDR3 DNA reads as TGTGCCAGCCGAGAACAGGGTGGTGAAAAACTGTTTTTT.

The CDR3 DNA is TGTGCCAGCAGCCAAGGGGACAGAGTCTATGGCTACACCTTC. Amino acids: CASSQGDRVYGYTF. The chain links TRBV3-1 (or the pseudogene TRBV3-2) to TRBJ1-2; TRBD1 matches 7 bases. Trimming took 1 base from V and 4 from J; bases not matched to a gene: 3. Germline assignment: CDR1 LGHDT and CDR2 YNNKEL (reference sequence). The CDR3 totals 14 residues.

This chain joins TRBV29-1 and TRBJ1-3, with 8 positions matching TRBD1. CDR3 length: 14 residues. CDR1 and CDR2 from the germline V gene are SQVTM and ANQGSEA. J was trimmed by 6 bases and V by 7 bases; bases with no gene match: 11. This CDR3 reads CSASDRGGENTIYF. CDR3 DNA: TGCAGCGCCTCCGACAGGGGTGGTGAAAACACCATATATTTT.

The chain couples TRBV5-4 to TRBJ2-7; 12 nucleotides agree with TRBD2. Losses at the gene ends were 0 bases for V and 3 bases for J; bases not matched to a gene: 1. The germline V gene has CDR1 SGHNT and CDR2 YYREEE (reference sequence). This CDR3 is built from 15 residues. The CDR3 DNA reads as TGTGCCAGCAGCTTGGGACTAGCGGGGGTCTACGAGCAGTACTTC. Encoded protein: CASSLGLAGVYEQYF.

This clone was seen once. The CDR3 nucleotides are TGTGCCAGCAGTGAAGAGCTCGATGGGCGCAATCAGCCCCAGCATTTT. Residues: CASSEELDGRNQPQHF. V and J are TRBV6-1 and TRBJ1-5; D is uncertain. CDR1 and CDR2 (germline): MNHNS, SASEGT. The CDR3 has 16 residues. The germline V and J ends were trimmed by 1 base and 2 bases, with 12 bases remaining between them.

This clone has just one count. The V call is TRBV3-1 (or the pseudogene TRBV3-2), the J call TRBJ2-1, with 10 bases identical to TRBD2. Per germline, CDR1 LGHDT and CDR2 YNNKEL (reference sequence). The CDR3 consists of 16 residues. Trimming at V came to 0 bases and at J to 10 bases, leaving 9 bases not matched to a gene. Here the CDR3 DNA reads TGTGCCAGCAGCCAAGATCTTCAGCGGGGGGGCTCAGAGCAGTTCTTC. Its protein product is CASSQDLQRGGSEQFF.

The chain combines TRBV5-1 with TRBJ1-1; TRBD1 agrees at 7 bases. Losses at the gene ends were 2 bases for V and 2 bases for J; bases not matched to a gene: 9. The V gene's germline CDR1 is SGHRS and CDR2 YFSETQ. The CDR3 contains 16 residues. In DNA form, the CDR3 reads TGCGCCAGCAGCTTAAGGCCAGGGGGTGAAAACACTGAAGCTTTCTTT. Amino acids: CASSLRPGGENTEAFF.

This chain connects TRBV30 to TRBJ1-2; 9 bases fit TRBD1. CDR1 is GTSNPN and CDR2 is SVGIG in the germline V gene (reference sequence). The CDR3 length is 15 residues. Trimming removed 2 bases from V and 4 bases from J; junction bases left unmatched: 8. CDR3: CAWSLGTGSLYGYTF. The CDR3 coding sequence is TGTGCCTGGAGTCTCGGGACAGGGAGCCTCTATGGCTACACCTTC.

The genes are TRBV5-4 and TRBJ2-3; 16 nucleotides align to TRBD2. J gave up 4 bases and V 4 bases, and 6 bases lay outside the gene matches. This CDR3 has 17 amino acids. Germline loops: CDR1 SGHNT, CDR2 YYREEE (reference sequence). In DNA form, the CDR3 reads TGTGCCAGCAGCCCGCCGGGACTAGCGGGAGGGGCAGATACGCAGTATTTT. Its protein product is CASSPPGLAGGADTQYF.

V usage is TRBV5-6 and J usage is TRBJ2-6, with 7 bases fitting TRBD1. Germline CDR1 is SGHDT and CDR2 is YYEEEE. Losses at the gene ends were 0 bases for V and 0 bases for J; bases not matched to a gene: 6. CDR3 length equals 18 residues. Written as DNA, the CDR3 is TGTGCCAGCAGCTTGGAGGGGACAGTCTACTCTGGGGCCAACGTCCTGACTTTC. Its translation is CASSLEGTVYSGANVLTF.

The chain carries TRBV12-3 or TRBV12-4 and TRBJ1-2, with no clear D. Trimming pared 2 bases from V and 7 bases from J, leaving 11 bases between. The CDR3 consists of 13 residues. CDR3 loop: CASSLIQSPGYTF. Written as DNA, the CDR3 is TGTGCCAGCAGTTTAATACAGTCTCCTGGCTACACCTTC.

The rearrangement links TRBV9 to TRBJ2-1; 9 positions match TRBD1. After removal of 4 bases from V and 2 bases from J, the junction contained 7 bases not matched to a gene. Germline V gene lookup returns CDR1 SGDLS and CDR2 YYNGEE. CDR3 length equals 16 residues. In DNA form, the CDR3 reads TGTGCCAGCAGCTCGTACAGGACAGGGGCCTACAATGAGCAGTTCTTC. Encoded protein: CASSSYRTGAYNEQFF.

The gene calls are TRBV5-1 and TRBJ2-3; 8 bases are shared with TRBD1. V lost 4 bases, J lost 2 bases, and 6 bases stayed unmatched. This CDR3 is built from 15 residues. The germline V gene encodes CDR1 SGHRS and CDR2 YFSETQ. Here the CDR3 reads CASSTQGGPTDTQYF. The DNA of the CDR3 is TGCGCCAGCAGCACACAGGGGGGCCCCACAGATACGCAGTATTTT.

This clone came up a few times. This chain uses TRBV12-5 with TRBJ1-2; D unresolved. CDR1 is LGHNT and CDR2 is FRNRAP in the germline V gene. V lost 4 bases and J lost 6, with 9 bases in between. The CDR3 runs to 12 residues. The CDR3 DNA reads as TGTGCTAGTGGTTCTCCGACAAATGGCTACACCTTC. Its protein is CASGSPTNGYTF.

This clone has only a few counts. The chain carries TRBV19 and TRBJ2-7; perhaps TRBD1 as D (6 bases). V lost 11 bases and J 3 bases, leaving 11 bases between the germline ends. Per the germline V gene, CDR1 is LNHDA and CDR2 is SQIVND (reference sequence). The CDR3 sequence is 11 residues long. The CDR3 is CASRGLYEQYF. DNA of the CDR3: TGTGCCTCCAGGGGTCTCTACGAGCAGTACTTC.

The V and J genes are TRBV6-5 and TRBJ2-7; 8 bases map to TRBD2. From germline, CDR1 is MNHEY and CDR2 SVGAGI. The CDR3 runs 12 residues. The V gene end was trimmed by 8 bases and the J gene end by 4 bases; junction bases not matched to a gene: 4. The CDR3 nucleotides are TGTGCCAGCGACCGGGGGGGATACGAGCAGTACTTC. Its protein is CASDRGGYEQYF.

The chain has TRBV18 and TRBJ1-6, with D unresolved. The CDR3 has 15 residues. Germline assignment: CDR1 KGHSH and CDR2 LQKENI. The V and J ends lost 2 bases and 7 bases respectively, with 12 bases between them. The CDR3 spells CASSPEGRTNSPLHF. As DNA, the CDR3 is TGTGCCAGCTCACCAGAGGGCAGGACGAATTCACCCCTCCACTTT. Variable domain in full (rest from reference TRBV18 and TRBJ1-6): NAGVMQNPRHLVRRRGQEARLRCSPMKGHSHVYWYRQLPEEGLKFMVYLQKENIIDESGMPKERFSAEFPKEGPSILRIQQVVRGDSAAYFCASSPEGRTNSPLHFGNGTRLTVT.

The chain employs TRBV6-1 and TRBJ1-6, with 7 bases identical to TRBD1. The junction had 14 bases not matched to a gene; V was cut back by 4 bases and J by 11 bases. The germline gives CDR1 MNHNS, CDR2 SASEGT. The CDR3 has 16 residues. The DNA for the CDR3 is TGTGCCAGCAGTGCTTCGGACAGGCCTGCGACACCACCCCTCCACTTT. Protein product: CASSASDRPATPPLHF.

The genes are TRBV6-5 and TRBJ1-5; TRBD1 is a possible D gene (6 bases). The CDR3 spans 14 residues. Germline CDR1 MNHEY, CDR2 SVGAGI. V dropped 7 bases and J dropped 6 bases, with 16 bases sitting between them. The CDR3 protein is CASTTYRAGQPQHF. Here the CDR3 DNA reads TGTGCCAGCACCACTTACAGGGCGGGTCAGCCCCAGCATTTT.

The chain uses TRBV6-6 and TRBJ2-7; TRBD2 agrees at 7 bases. The CDR3 contains 12 residues. Germline trimming cut 7 bases from V and 5 bases from J; bases unmatched to any gene: 5. Germline-derived CDR1 and CDR2 are MNHNY and SVGAGI (reference sequence). As DNA, the CDR3 is TGTGCCAGCACCGCAGGGAGGGACGAGCAGTACTTC. Its protein is CASTAGRDEQYF.

This clone has only a few counts. V gene TRBV5-1 combines with J gene TRBJ1-1, with TRBD1 matching 7 bases. This CDR3 has 14 residues. Germline V gene lookup returns CDR1 SGHRS and CDR2 YFSETQ. V lost 4 bases and J lost 5; bases outside the gene matches: 8. For the CDR3, the DNA is TGCGCCAGCAGCAAAGACAGGGTAGGGACTGAAGCTTTCTTT. Translating it yields CASSKDRVGTEAFF.

The chain carries TRBV3-1 (or the pseudogene TRBV3-2) and TRBJ1-2; D remains unclear. Germline assignment: CDR1 LGHDT and CDR2 YNNKEL (reference sequence). CDR3 length: 13 amino acids. The V and J ends lost 5 bases and 7 bases respectively, with 14 bases between them. CDR3 sequence reads: CASSSTLEAGYTF. CDR3 sequence (DNA): TGTGCCAGCAGCTCAACCTTGGAGGCTGGCTACACCTTC.

This clone has only one observation. The rearrangement uses TRBV5-8 and TRBJ2-7, with 7 nucleotides matching TRBD2. Trimming removed 7 bases from V and 2 bases from J; junction bases left unmatched: 9. This CDR3 comprises 14 residues. The germline V gene encodes CDR1 SGHTS and CDR2 YDEGEE. CDR3 loop: CASLFASGPYEQYF. The DNA for the CDR3 is TGTGCCAGCTTATTTGCTAGCGGCCCCTACGAGCAGTACTTC.

The genes are TRBV9 and TRBJ2-1; 9 nucleotides match TRBD2. The CDR3 spans 14 residues. V lost 3 bases to trimming and J lost 7 bases; unmatched junction nucleotides: 5. The germline V gene encodes CDR1 SGDLS and CDR2 YYNGEE. The CDR3 bases are TGTGCCAGCAGCGCAGAGCGGGAGGTAAATGAGCAGTTCTTC. Its translation is CASSAEREVNEQFF.